The rows below give T cell receptor beta chains drawn from one sample of a study of Ad26.COV2.S vaccination and SARS-CoV-2 variants. TCRdb keeps only in-frame clones here, not all; method: immunoSEQ multiplex PCR. The profile shows 400,000 to 450,000 clones, 80% to 95% of them singletons. Sequenced material: peripheral blood, taken in a trial of Ad26.COV2.S vaccine versus placebo. The source of these receptors is a person between 18 and 65 years old who received the Ad26.COV2.S COVID-19 vaccine or a placebo. Both conserved end residues are part of each CDR3. The order of the fields is D gene, clone size, V gene, J gene, CDR3 DNA, CDR3 protein. A D gene is named only where the DNA matches it firmly. Only part of the rows carry a size: once, few, many, or a class if the clone is expanded.

>.|.|TRBV14|TRBJ2-7
TGTGCCAGCAGCCCTTTGACTCCGCGGGAGCAGTACTTC
CASSPLTPREQYF
>.|.|TRBV9|TRBJ2-2
TGTGCCAGCAGCCCCTATAAGGGGAACACCGGGGAGCTGTTTTTT
CASSPYKGNTGELFF
>.|.|TRBV5-1|TRBJ1-1
TGCGCCAGCAGCTCTGGGACCCCTGAAGCTTTCTTT
CASSSGTPEAFF
>.|.|TRBV7-2|TRBJ2-2
TGTGCCAGCAGCTTAGGGGCCCCCGGCGCCGGGGAGCTGTTTTTT
CASSLGAPGAGELFF
>TRBD2|once|TRBV5-4|TRBJ2-5
TGTGCCAGCAGCTTGGCTCTAGCGGTTGAGACCCAGTACTTC
CASSLALAVETQYF
>.|.|TRBV5-1|TRBJ1-2
TGCGCCAGCAGCTTTGGCCGTTTTGAGAACTATGGCTACACCTTC
CASSFGRFENYGYTF
>.|once|TRBV19|TRBJ2-7
TGTGCCAGTAGTATCTCTACTAGCTCCTACGAGCAGTACTTC
CASSISTSSYEQYF
>TRBD2|.|TRBV23-1|TRBJ2-1
TGCGCCAGCAGTCACCCGGGACTAGCGGACAATGAGCAGTTCTTC
CASSHPGLADNEQFF
>.|once|TRBV2|TRBJ1-1
TGTGCCAGCAGTGCTGGGGGGAGTGGGCAGAACACTGAAGCTTTCTTT
CASSAGGSGQNTEAFF
>.|.|TRBV11-2|TRBJ2-7
TGTGCCAGCAGACATCCACCGGCGTACGAGCAGTACTTC
CASRHPPAYEQYF
>.|.|TRBV2|TRBJ1-6
TGTGCAACGGGGGAAGTCTATAATTCACCCCTCCACTTT
CATGEVYNSPLHF
>.|.|TRBV6-5|TRBJ2-7
TGTGCCAGCAGTTATGAGGAGAACTACGAGCAGTACTTC
CASSYEENYEQYF
>.|.|TRBV2|TRBJ1-1
TGTGCCAGCACGAGGGGCCTTCGGCGGGGGAACACTGAAGCTTTCTTT
CASTRGLRRGNTEAFF
>TRBD2|.|TRBV4-3|TRBJ2-1
TGCGCCAGCAGCCAAGCAGGGACTAGCGGGAGCGGTGAGCAGTTCTTC
CASSQAGTSGSGEQFF
>.|.|TRBV18|TRBJ1-1
TGTGCCAGCTCACCAACGACCTTGAGGACGGCGAACACTGAAGCTTTCTTT
CASSPTTLRTANTEAFF
>.|.|TRBV29-1|TRBJ2-3
TGCAGCGGTCGACAGGCGAGCTACACAGATACGCAGTATTTT
CSGRQASYTDTQYF
>.|.|TRBV18|TRBJ1-6
TGTGCCAGCTCACCACTGGAGGGGCTGGATTCACCCCTCCACTTT
CASSPLEGLDSPLHF
>.|.|TRBV12-3/TRBV12-4|TRBJ1-1
TGTGCCAGCAGCGACCCCGGTGAAGCTTTCTTT
CASSDPGEAFF
>TRBD1|.|TRBV2|TRBJ2-7
TGTGCCAGCAGTGAAAGGGACAGCTCCTACGAGCAGTACTTC
CASSERDSSYEQYF
>TRBD1|.|TRBV30|TRBJ2-1
TGTGCCTGGAAGGACAGGGCGTCACCTTACAATGAGCAGTTCTTC
CAWKDRASPYNEQFF
>.|.|TRBV28|TRBJ2-1
TGTGCCAGCAGTTCTGGCGGGACCTACAATGAGCAGTTCTTC
CASSSGGTYNEQFF
>TRBD1|.|TRBV24-1|TRBJ2-7
TGTGCCACCAGTGGTAGGGGGCCGTGGTCCTACGAGCAGTACTTC
CATSGRGPWSYEQYF
>TRBD1|once|TRBV14|TRBJ2-1
TGTGCCAGCAGCCAGCAGGGGGCGCCTGGGGATGAGCAGTTCTTC
CASSQQGAPGDEQFF
>TRBD2|.|TRBV7-7|TRBJ2-1
TGTGCTAGCAGCCCCGATCTTAGCGGGAGGTTTCTTAGCTCCTACAATGAGCAGTTCTTC
CASSPDLSGRFLSSYNEQFF
>TRBD1|.|TRBV18|TRBJ2-1
TGTGCCAGCTCACCACGAGGGGGCGCTTTGGATGAGCAGTTCTTC
CASSPRGGALDEQFF
>.|.|TRBV6-5|TRBJ1-1
TGTGCCAGCATCCCAGACAGGTACACTGAAGCTTTCTTT
CASIPDRYTEAFF
>TRBD1|.|TRBV19|TRBJ1-5
TGTGCCAGTACTCTTAGACCGGGGACAGGGCAGCCCCAGCATTTT
CASTLRPGTGQPQHF
>TRBD2|.|TRBV29-1|TRBJ2-7
TGCAGCGTGCAACTAGCGGGAGTTCACGAGCAGTACTTC
CSVQLAGVHEQYF
>.|.|TRBV7-9|TRBJ2-1
TGTGCCAGCAGCTTAGGCTCACAGGCCATGGATGAGCAGTTCTTC
CASSLGSQAMDEQFF
>.|once|TRBV11-2|TRBJ2-7
TGTGCCAGCAGCTTAGTCGAGCGGAGGGGCTACGAGCAGTACTTC
CASSLVERRGYEQYF
>TRBD1|.|TRBV24-1|TRBJ1-1
TGTGCCACCAGTGATCCCGGACAGGGGGTTGGCGCTTTCTTT
CATSDPGQGVGAFF
>.|.|TRBV6-5|TRBJ1-6
TGTGCCAGCAGTTTCTTGACAGGCCTTAATTCACCCCTCCACTTT
CASSFLTGLNSPLHF
>.|.|TRBV28|TRBJ2-1
TGTGCCAGCAGAGAGGGGATTAACAATGAGCAGTTCTTC
CASREGINNEQFF
>.|.|TRBV6-5|TRBJ2-7
TGTGCCAGCAGTTTAGCGCCCCGACCATACGAGCAGTACTTC
CASSLAPRPYEQYF
>.|.|TRBV29-1|TRBJ2-7
TGCAGCGTTGTTGTTAGCTCCTACGAGCAGTACTTC
CSVVVSSYEQYF
>TRBD1|.|TRBV30|TRBJ2-1
TGTGCCTGGAAAAAGGACAGGGCCTACAATGAGCAGTTCTTC
CAWKKDRAYNEQFF
>TRBD1|.|TRBV11-2|TRBJ1-5
TGTGCCAGCAGCTTGGGGACAGATAGCAATCAGCCCCAGCATTTT
CASSLGTDSNQPQHF
>.|.|TRBV6-5|TRBJ2-3
TGTGCCAGCGACCAGGGTGTGAGCACAGATACGCAGTATTTT
CASDQGVSTDTQYF
>.|.|TRBV27|TRBJ1-1
TGTGCCAGCAGTGGATCCTCGGCAACCGAAGCTTTCTTT
CASSGSSATEAFF
>.|few|TRBV7-3|TRBJ2-1
TGTGCCAGCAGCTTGGGAGTTGGATATGACAATGAGCAGTTCTTC
CASSLGVGYDNEQFF
>.|.|TRBV6-4|TRBJ2-2
TGTGCCAGCAGTCCAGCGGTAGCGAACACCGGGGAGCTGTTTTTT
CASSPAVANTGELFF